Shown below are 5 T cell receptor beta chains from a single sample sequenced in a study of blood T cell repertoires in COVID-19. The data were produced by immunoSEQ multiplex PCR, yet TCRdb's version contains in-frame clones alone and is incomplete. The data show 250,000 to 300,000 clones, around 85% seen once. The sample was PBMCs or T cells enriched from blood (not recorded which). These receptor sequences come from a woman aged 45-60 years who had recovered from COVID-19.

The V call is TRBV7-9, the J call TRBJ2-6, with D perhaps matching TRBD2 (5 bases). Between the trimmed V and J ends, which lost 5 bases and 0 bases, there was a span of 14 bases. Germline CDR1 and CDR2: SEHNR and FQNEAQ (reference sequence). The length of the CDR3 is 17 residues. CDR3 loop: CASSVSGSPSGANVLTF. CDR3 in DNA: TGTGCCAGCAGCGTTTCGGGGTCCCCCTCTGGGGCCAACGTCCTGACTTTC.

The genes are TRBV5-1 and TRBJ2-2, with 7 bases lining up with TRBD1. Germline CDR1 SGHRS, CDR2 YFSETQ. CDR3 length equals 16 residues. Losses at the gene ends were 4 bases for V and 5 bases for J; bases not matched to a gene: 11. The CDR3 coding sequence is TGCGCCAGCAGCCCGCACCGGGACAGAAGTACCGGGGAGCTGTTTTTT. Translation gives CASSPHRDRSTGELFF. The entire variable domain, with the rest obtained from reference TRBV5-1 and TRBJ2-2, is as follows: KAGVTQTPRYLIKTRGQQVTLSCSPISGHRSVSWYQQTPGQGLQFLFEYFSETQRNKGNFPGRFSGRQFSNSRSEMNVSTLELGDSALYLCASSPHRDRSTGELFFGEGSRLTVL.

For the CDR3, the DNA is TGTGCCAGCAGCCGGGGACAGGGATTAAATCAGCCCCAGCATTTT. Encoded protein: CASSRGQGLNQPQHF. This chain joins TRBV27 and TRBJ1-5; TRBD1 matches 9 bases. CDR1 is MNHEY, CDR2 SMNVEV, per germline (reference sequence). V shed 6 bases, J shed 4 bases, and the junction held 7 bases outside the gene matches. The CDR3 is made up of 15 amino acids.

The rearrangement joins TRBV18 to TRBJ2-6; TRBD1 is a possible D gene (6 bases). V lost 4 bases, J lost 3 bases, and 13 bases lay in between. CDR3 size: 16 residues. The germline CDR1 and CDR2 sequences are KGHSH and LQKENI. The chain's CDR3 is CASSHNRADGANVLTF. As DNA, the CDR3 is TGTGCCAGCTCACACAACAGGGCAGATGGGGCCAACGTCCTGACTTTC. Based on the CDR3 plus reference TRBV18 and TRBJ2-6, the full variable domain is NAGVMQNPRHLVRRRGQEARLRCSPMKGHSHVYWYRQLPEEGLKFMVYLQKENIIDESGMPKERFSAEFPKEGPSILRIQQVVRGDSAAYFCASSHNRADGANVLTFGAGSRLTVL.

The J gene is TRBJ1-6, the V gene TRBV6-5; D is perhaps TRBD1 (6 bases). CDR3 length: 15 amino acids. The germline V and J ends were trimmed by 2 bases and 7 bases, with 12 bases remaining between them. Germline V gives CDR1 MNHEY, CDR2 SVGAGI. CDR3 region: CASSYKQGRNSPLHF. CDR3 nucleotide sequence: TGTGCCAGCAGTTACAAACAGGGAAGGAATTCACCCCTCCACTTT.